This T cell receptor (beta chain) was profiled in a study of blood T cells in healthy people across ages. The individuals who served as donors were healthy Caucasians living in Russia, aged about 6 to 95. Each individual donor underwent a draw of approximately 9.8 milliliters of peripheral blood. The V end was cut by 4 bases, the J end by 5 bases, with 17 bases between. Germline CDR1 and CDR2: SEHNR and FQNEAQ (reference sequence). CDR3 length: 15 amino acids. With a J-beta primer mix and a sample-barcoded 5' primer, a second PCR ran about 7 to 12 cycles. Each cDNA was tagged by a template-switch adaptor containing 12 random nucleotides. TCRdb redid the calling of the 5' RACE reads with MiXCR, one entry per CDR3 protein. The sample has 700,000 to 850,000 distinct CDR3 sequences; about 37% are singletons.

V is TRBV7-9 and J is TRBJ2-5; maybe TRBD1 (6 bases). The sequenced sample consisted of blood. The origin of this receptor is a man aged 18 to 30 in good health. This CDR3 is CASSSALITGETQYF. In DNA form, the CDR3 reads TGTGCCAGCAGCTCAGCCCTTATCACAGGGGAGACCCAGTACTTC.